The clone carrying this T cell receptor (beta chain) showed up just once. The antigen is not known. An end of the junction does not agree with germline; a read error may underlie this. The data were taken from a study of tumor and adjacent non-tumor tissue in lung cancer. Study context: Stage I to III disease affected 9 to 10 men and several women aged roughly 31 to 76. On average, productive TCRbeta reads reached 4 million to 4.5 million per sample.

Study observations and caveats: Tumor repertoires had a smaller top 100 clone share than normal lung.

CDR3 length: 17 amino acids. From germline, CDR1 is ENHRY and CDR2 SYGVKD. No cell sorting was done before RNA was extracted from the tissue. TCRbeta libraries were built with three rounds of nested PCR, modified from ARM-PCR. TCRdb reprocessed the multiplex PCR reads via MiXCR and lists one record per CDR3 protein. Of 60,000 to 95,000 distinct CDR3 sequences listed, 60% to 85% are singletons. The sample was lung tumor tissue. The rearrangement links TRBV10-3 to TRBJ2-7, with 12 bases aligning to TRBD2. The receptor was derived from a woman between 45 and 60 years old with non-small cell lung cancer. For the CDR3, the DNA is TGTGCTATCAGTGAGCGGCCGGGACTAGCGGGTAACTACGAGCAGTACTTC. Amino acids: CAISERPGLAGNYEQYF.